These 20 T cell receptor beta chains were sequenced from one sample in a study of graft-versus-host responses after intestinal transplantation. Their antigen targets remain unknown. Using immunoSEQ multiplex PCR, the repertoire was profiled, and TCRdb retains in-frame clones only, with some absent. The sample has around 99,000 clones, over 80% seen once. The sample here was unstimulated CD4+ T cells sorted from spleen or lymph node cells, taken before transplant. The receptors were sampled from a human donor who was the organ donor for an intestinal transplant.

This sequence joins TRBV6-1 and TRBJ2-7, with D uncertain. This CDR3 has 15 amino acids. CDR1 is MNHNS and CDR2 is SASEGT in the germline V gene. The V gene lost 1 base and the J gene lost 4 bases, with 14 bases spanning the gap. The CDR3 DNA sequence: TGTGCCAGCAGTGAAGGTTTCGGACGGACGTACGAGCAGTACTTC. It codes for CASSEGFGRTYEQYF.

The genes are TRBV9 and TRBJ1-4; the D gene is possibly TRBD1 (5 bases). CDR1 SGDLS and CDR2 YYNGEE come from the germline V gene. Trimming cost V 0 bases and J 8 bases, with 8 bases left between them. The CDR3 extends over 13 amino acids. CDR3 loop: CASSVGGDEKLFF. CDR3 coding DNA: TGTGCCAGCAGCGTAGGGGGGGACGAAAAACTGTTTTTT.

This CDR3 reads CASKMGGAGNQPQHF. The CDR3, as DNA: TGTGCCAGTAAAATGGGAGGGGCGGGCAATCAGCCCCAGCATTTT. The J gene is TRBJ1-5, the V gene TRBV19; a possible D gene is TRBD1 (5 bases). This CDR3 contains 15 residues. Germline V CDR1 and CDR2: LNHDA, SQIVND (reference sequence). Trimming took 7 bases from V and 2 from J, leaving 15 bases between them.

The CDR3 DNA follows: TGTGCCAGCAGACCCGCTTCGGGTGGCCATGGCTACACCTTC. Amino acids: CASRPASGGHGYTF. This chain links TRBV6-1 with TRBJ1-2; no clear D gene. The CDR3 has 14 amino acids. The V gene lost 6 bases and the J gene lost 6 bases, with 17 bases spanning the gap. Germline CDR1 and CDR2: MNHNS and SASEGT.

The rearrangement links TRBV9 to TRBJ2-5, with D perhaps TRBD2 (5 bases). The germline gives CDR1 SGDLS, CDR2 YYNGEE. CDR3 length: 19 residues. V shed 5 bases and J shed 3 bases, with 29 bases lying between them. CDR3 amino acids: CASRPAPNLGEPLKETQYF. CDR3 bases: TGTGCCAGCAGGCCTGCGCCAAACCTCGGGGAACCCTTAAAAGAGACCCAGTACTTC.

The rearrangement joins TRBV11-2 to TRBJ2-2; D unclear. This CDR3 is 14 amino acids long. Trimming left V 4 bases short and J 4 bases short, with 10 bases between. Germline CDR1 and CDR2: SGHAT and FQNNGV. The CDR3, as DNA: TGTGCCAGCAGCTCAGAGACCGGCACCGGGGAGCTGTTTTTT. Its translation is CASSSETGTGELFF.

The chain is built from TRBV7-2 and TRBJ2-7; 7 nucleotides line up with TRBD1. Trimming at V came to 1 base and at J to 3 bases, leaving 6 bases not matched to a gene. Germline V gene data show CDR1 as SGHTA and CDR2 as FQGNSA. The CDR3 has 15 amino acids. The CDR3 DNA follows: TGTGCCAGCAGCTTAGGGCCGGACAGGAACTACGAGCAGTACTTC. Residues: CASSLGPDRNYEQYF.

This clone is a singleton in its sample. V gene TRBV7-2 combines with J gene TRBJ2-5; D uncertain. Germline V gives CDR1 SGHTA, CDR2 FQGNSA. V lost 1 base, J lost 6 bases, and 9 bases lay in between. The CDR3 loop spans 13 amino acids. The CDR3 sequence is CASSLDMKQTQYF. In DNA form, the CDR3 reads TGTGCCAGCAGCTTAGATATGAAGCAGACCCAGTACTTC. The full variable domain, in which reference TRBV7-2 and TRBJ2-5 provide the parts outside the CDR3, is GAGVSQSPSNKVTEKGKDVELRCDPISGHTALYWYRQSLGQGLEFLIYFQGNSAPDKSGLPSDRFSAERTGGSVSTLTIQRTQQEDSAVYLCASSLDMKQTQYFGPGTRLLVL.

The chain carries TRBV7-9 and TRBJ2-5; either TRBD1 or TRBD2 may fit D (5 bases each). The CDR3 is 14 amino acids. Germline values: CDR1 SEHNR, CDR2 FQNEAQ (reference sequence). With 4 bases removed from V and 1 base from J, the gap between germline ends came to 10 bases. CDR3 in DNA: TGTGCCAGCAGCTCCGGGACGGTCCAAGAGACCCAGTACTTC. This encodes CASSSGTVQETQYF.

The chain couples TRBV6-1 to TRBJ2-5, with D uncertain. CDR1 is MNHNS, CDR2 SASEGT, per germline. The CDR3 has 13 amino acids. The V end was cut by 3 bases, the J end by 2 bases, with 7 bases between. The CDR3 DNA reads TGTGCCAGCAGTGAGCGTTGGCAAGAGACCCAGTACTTC. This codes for CASSERWQETQYF.

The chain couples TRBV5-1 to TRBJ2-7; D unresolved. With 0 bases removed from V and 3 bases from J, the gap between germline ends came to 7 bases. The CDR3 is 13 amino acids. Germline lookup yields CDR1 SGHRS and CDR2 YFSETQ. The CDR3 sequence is CASSLVGVYEQYF. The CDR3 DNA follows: TGCGCCAGCAGCTTGGTAGGAGTCTACGAGCAGTACTTC.

CDR3 region: CASSAGPHADTQYF. CDR3 DNA sequence: TGTGCCAGCAGCGCGGGACCGCACGCAGATACGCAGTATTTT. The V and J genes are TRBV9 and TRBJ2-3; perhaps D is TRBD1 or TRBD2 (5 bases each). The CDR3 contains 14 residues. With 3 bases removed from V and 4 bases from J, the gap between germline ends came to 12 bases. Germline V lookup: CDR1 SGDLS, CDR2 YYNGEE.

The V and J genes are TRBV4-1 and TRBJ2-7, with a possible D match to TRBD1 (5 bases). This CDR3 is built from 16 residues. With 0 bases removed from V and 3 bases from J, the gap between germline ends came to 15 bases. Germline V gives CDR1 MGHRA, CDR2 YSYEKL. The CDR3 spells CASSQDRWQGNYEQYF. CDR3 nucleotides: TGCGCCAGCAGCCAAGATAGGTGGCAGGGAAACTACGAGCAGTACTTC.

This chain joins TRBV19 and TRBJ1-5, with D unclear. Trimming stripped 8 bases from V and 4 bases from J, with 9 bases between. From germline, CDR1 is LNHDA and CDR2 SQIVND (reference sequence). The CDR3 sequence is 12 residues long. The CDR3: CASASVNQPQHF. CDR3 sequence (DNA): TGTGCCAGTGCCAGTGTGAATCAGCCCCAGCATTTT.

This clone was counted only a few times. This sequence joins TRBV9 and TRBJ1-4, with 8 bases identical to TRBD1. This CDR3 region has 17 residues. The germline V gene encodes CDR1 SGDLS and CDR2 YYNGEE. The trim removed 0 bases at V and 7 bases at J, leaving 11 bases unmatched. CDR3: CASSVAGGGFLGEKLFF. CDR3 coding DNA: TGTGCCAGCAGCGTAGCAGGGGGCGGGTTCCTGGGTGAAAAACTGTTTTTT. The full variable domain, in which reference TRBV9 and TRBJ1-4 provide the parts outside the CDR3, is DSGVTQTPKHLITATGQRVTLRCSPRSGDLSVYWYQQSLDQGLQFLIQYYNGEERAKGNILERFSAQQFPDLHSELNLSSLELGDSALYFCASSVAGGGFLGEKLFFGSGTQLSVL.

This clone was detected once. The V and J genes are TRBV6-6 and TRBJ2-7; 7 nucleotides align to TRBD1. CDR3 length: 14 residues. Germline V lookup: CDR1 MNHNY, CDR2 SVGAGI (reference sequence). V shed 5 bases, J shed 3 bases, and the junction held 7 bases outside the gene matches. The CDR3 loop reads CASSPTGTVYEQYF. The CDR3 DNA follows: TGTGCCAGCAGTCCAACAGGGACAGTCTACGAGCAGTACTTC.

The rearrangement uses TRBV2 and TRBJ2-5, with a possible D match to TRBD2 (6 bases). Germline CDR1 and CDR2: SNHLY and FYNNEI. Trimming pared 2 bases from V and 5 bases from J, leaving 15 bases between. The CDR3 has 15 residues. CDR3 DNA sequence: TGTGCCAGCAGTGAAACCGGGGGAAATTGGGAGACCCAGTACTTC. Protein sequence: CASSETGGNWETQYF.

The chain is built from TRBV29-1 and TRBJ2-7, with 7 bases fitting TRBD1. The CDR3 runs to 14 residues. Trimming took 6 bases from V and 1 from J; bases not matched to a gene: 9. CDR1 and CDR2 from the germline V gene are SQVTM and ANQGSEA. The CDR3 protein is CSVSGTDSSYEQYF. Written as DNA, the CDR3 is TGCAGCGTGTCAGGGACAGATAGTTCCTACGAGCAGTACTTC.

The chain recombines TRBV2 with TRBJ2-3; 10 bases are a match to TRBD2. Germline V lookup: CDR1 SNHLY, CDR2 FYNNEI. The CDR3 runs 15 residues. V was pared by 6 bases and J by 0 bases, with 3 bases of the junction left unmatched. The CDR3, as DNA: TGTGCCAGCAGAGGACTAGCGGCTAGCACAGATACGCAGTATTTT. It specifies CASRGLAASTDTQYF.

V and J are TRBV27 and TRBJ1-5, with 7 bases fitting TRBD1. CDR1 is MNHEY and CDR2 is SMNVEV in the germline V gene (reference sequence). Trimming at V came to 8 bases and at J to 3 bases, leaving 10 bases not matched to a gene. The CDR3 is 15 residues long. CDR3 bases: TGTGCCAGCTGGTCTGGACAGGCCCCCAATCAGCCCCAGCATTTT. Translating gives CASWSGQAPNQPQHF.